Each of the 30 T cell receptor beta chains below was sequenced from the same sample in a study of regulatory T cells in long-lasting Graves disease. The time point here: newly diagnosed GD, antithyroid drugs for less than 3 months. From PBMCs, RNA was extracted and then used to make the TCR library. CDR3-region Arm-PCR and iRepertoire HTBI primers produced the TCR beta libraries. TCRdb re-derived calls from the multiplex PCR reads in MiXCR, one entry per CDR3 protein. The repertoire has about 450,000 distinct CDR3 sequences, 15% to 20% of them found once; the top ten carry around 11%. The same data also contributed to another study, on T cells in Graves' hyperthyroidism and ophthalmopathy.

The material was peripheral blood mononuclear cells (PBMCs), obtained at new diagnosis, from a patient treated with antithyroid drugs. The receptors derive from a woman in her twenties or thirties with Graves disease.

This clonotype was seen repeatedly, ten times or more. The gene calls are TRBV6-1 and TRBJ1-1; D perhaps matches TRBD1 (6 bases). The CDR3 is 13 residues long. Germline assignment: CDR1 MNHNS and CDR2 SASEGT. V dropped 6 bases and J dropped 1 base, with 9 bases sitting between them. The CDR3 loop reads CASRVQGNTEAFF. As DNA, the CDR3 is TGTGCCAGCAGGGTACAGGGGAACACTGAAGCTTTCTTT.

The V call is TRBV13, the J call TRBJ2-7; 10 bases align to TRBD1. Trimming at V came to 4 bases and at J to 5 bases, leaving 8 bases not matched to a gene. The germline CDR1 and CDR2 sequences are PRHDT and FYEKMQ (reference sequence). The CDR3 length is 15 residues. The CDR3 sequence: CASSSGQGVIHEQYF. The CDR3 DNA is TGTGCCAGCAGCTCCGGACAGGGGGTTATCCACGAGCAGTACTTC. Full variable domain (outside the CDR3, taken from reference TRBV13 and TRBJ2-7): AAGVIQSPRHLIKEKRETATLKCYPIPRHDTVYWYQQGPGQDPQFLISFYEKMQSDKGSIPDRFSAQQFSDYHSELNMSSLELGDSALYFCASSSGQGVIHEQYFGPGTRLTVT.

This clonotype was picked up many times. This chain connects TRBV18 to TRBJ1-5; D perhaps matches TRBD1 (5 bases). The CDR3 totals 14 residues. V was clipped by 0 bases and J by 3 bases, with 6 bases between them. CDR1 KGHSH and CDR2 LQKENI come from the germline V gene. CDR3 DNA: TGTGCCAGCTCACCACCAGGGGACAATCAGCCCCAGCATTTT. The encoded protein is CASSPPGDNQPQHF. The complete variable domain, with remaining parts taken from reference TRBV18 and TRBJ1-5, reads NAGVMQNPRHLVRRRGQEARLRCSPMKGHSHVYWYRQLPEEGLKFMVYLQKENIIDESGMPKERFSAEFPKEGPSILRIQQVVRGDSAAYFCASSPPGDNQPQHFGDGTRLSIL.

The CDR3 DNA follows: TGTGCCAGCAGTGAAAGCAGGGGGTGGATTGAAAAACTGTTTTTT. Encoded protein: CASSESRGWIEKLFF. The chain uses TRBV2 and TRBJ1-4, with TRBD1 identical over 7 bases. CDR1 is SNHLY and CDR2 is FYNNEI in the germline V gene. Losses at the gene ends were 2 bases for V and 7 bases for J; bases not matched to a gene: 7. The CDR3 consists of 15 residues. Complete variable domain (other parts from reference TRBV2 and TRBJ1-4): EPEVTQTPSHQVTQMGQEVILRCVPISNHLYFYWYRQILGQKVEFLVSFYNNEISEKSEIFDDQFSVERPDGSNFTLKIRSTKLEDSAMYFCASSESRGWIEKLFFGSGTQLSVL.

This rearrangement joins TRBV5-1 to TRBJ1-4, with D perhaps TRBD1 (5 bases). Germline CDR1 is SGHRS and CDR2 is YFSETQ. V lost 2 bases and J lost 3, with 8 bases in between. This CDR3 comprises 14 residues. The DNA of the CDR3 is TGCGCCAGCAGCTTTTTGGGGGCTAATGAAAAACTGTTTTTT. Encoded protein: CASSFLGANEKLFF.

For this clonotype: This may come from a read error, since a much larger clone is one base off. The chain joins TRBV5-1 to TRBJ1-2; D is unclear. Germline CDR1 reads SGHRS; CDR2 reads YFSETQ. This CDR3 comprises 12 residues. The CDR3 sequence: CASSPARDGCTF. In DNA form, the CDR3 reads TGCGCCAGCAGCCCGGCGAGGGATGGCTGCACCTTC. Combining the CDR3 with reference TRBV5-1 and TRBJ1-2 gives the whole variable domain KAGVTQTPRYLIKTRGQQVTLSCSPISGHRSVSWYQQTPGQGLQFLFEYFSETQRNKGNFPGRFSGRQFSNSRSEMNVSTLELGDSALYLCASSPARDGCTFGSGTRLTVV.

This clonotype appeared a few times. This sequence joins TRBV12-3 or TRBV12-4 and TRBJ1-1, with D possibly matching TRBD1 (5 bases). V was clipped by 4 bases and J by 11 bases, with 14 bases between them. There are 12 residues in the CDR3. The CDR3 loop is CASSSRQTGAFF. CDR3 DNA: TGTGCCAGCAGTTCACGACAGACGGGGGCTTTCTTT.

The genes are TRBV19 and TRBJ1-2; no reliable D call. CDR1 LNHDA and CDR2 SQIVND come from the germline V gene (reference sequence). The CDR3 contains 10 residues. The DNA of the CDR3 is TGTGGGGGAGGAAACTATGGCTACACCTTC. Translated: CGGGNYGYTF.

This clonotype showed up just once. The chain has TRBV7-9 and TRBJ2-3, with D perhaps TRBD2 (5 bases). CDR1 and CDR2 (germline): SEHNR, FQNEAQ (reference sequence). Trimming took 1 base from V and 4 from J, leaving 12 bases between them. The CDR3 spans 15 residues. The CDR3 reads CASSLEVGSSDTQYF. The CDR3 nucleotides read TGTGCCAGCAGCTTAGAAGTAGGGAGTTCAGATACGCAGTATTTT.

This sequence joins TRBV7-2 and TRBJ2-1; the match to TRBD2 covers 9 bases. This CDR3 region has 15 residues. CDR1 and CDR2 (germline): SGHTA, FQGNSA. V shed 8 bases and J 4 bases; nucleotides not matched to a gene: 9. CDR3 region: CTSRLPTSGYNEQFF. The CDR3 DNA reads TGTACCAGCCGCCTACCTACTAGCGGGTACAATGAGCAGTTCTTC.

This clonotype was counted at least ten times. The V gene is TRBV20-1, the J gene TRBJ2-5; TRBD1 matches at 9 bases. Germline CDR1 reads DFQATT; CDR2 reads SNEGSKA (reference sequence). The length of the CDR3 is 14 residues. V lost 5 bases, J lost 6 bases, and 10 bases stayed unmatched. This CDR3 reads CSAHGQGSAQTQYF. CDR3 DNA sequence: TGCAGTGCTCATGGACAGGGGTCCGCTCAGACCCAGTACTTC.

As DNA, the CDR3 is TGTGCCAGCAGCTTAAGGGCAGGGAGTAACTCTGGGGCCAACGTCCTGACTTTC. Amino acid sequence: CASSLRAGSNSGANVLTF. The chain links TRBV7-9 to TRBJ2-6; D is possibly TRBD1 or TRBD2 (5 bases each). CDR3 size: 18 residues. Germline V lookup: CDR1 SEHNR, CDR2 FQNEAQ (reference sequence). V was clipped by 2 bases and J by 0 bases, with 14 bases between them.

Many counts were recorded for this clonotype. This chain uses TRBV18 with TRBJ1-1; 9 bases align to TRBD1. Trimming took 2 bases from V and 5 from J; bases not matched to a gene: 6. The germline V gene has CDR1 KGHSH and CDR2 LQKENI. The CDR3 has 15 amino acids. The CDR3 DNA sequence: TGTGCCAGCTCACCAACACAGGGGGCGCGAACTGAAGCTTTCTTT. Amino acids: CASSPTQGARTEAFF.

This clonotype was recorded many times. The chain has TRBV28 and TRBJ2-1; TRBD2 aligns across 7 bases. The CDR3 has 10 amino acids. Germline V CDR1 and CDR2: MDHEN, SYDVKM. CDR3 in amino acids: CASGSVEQFF. The CDR3 region has the DNA TGTGCTAGCGGGTCGGTTGAGCAGTTCTTC.

This clonotype appeared a few times. The chain recombines TRBV5-1 with TRBJ2-1, with TRBD1 as a possible D gene (5 bases). Trimming cost V 0 bases and J 0 bases, with 7 bases left between them. Germline assignment: CDR1 SGHRS and CDR2 YFSETQ. This CDR3 has 15 amino acids. The CDR3 loop reads CASSLEGVSYNEQFF. CDR3 DNA sequence: TGCGCCAGCAGCTTGGAAGGGGTCTCCTACAATGAGCAGTTCTTC.

This clonotype was detected ten times or more. The rearrangement uses TRBV12-3 or TRBV12-4 and TRBJ1-5; D is possibly TRBD1 (5 bases). This CDR3 is built from 13 residues. V gave up 7 bases and J gave up 4 bases, with 11 bases separating them. The CDR3 reads CASKGAFNQPQHF. Written as DNA, the CDR3 is TGTGCCAGCAAAGGGGCATTTAATCAGCCCCAGCATTTT.

This clonotype was found many times. This chain connects TRBV20-1 to TRBJ2-5; D might be TRBD1 (6 bases). V was shortened by 4 bases and J by 5 bases, with 14 bases between the two germline ends. The CDR3 extends over 13 amino acids. The V gene's germline CDR1 is DFQATT and CDR2 SNEGSKA (reference sequence). The CDR3 sequence is CSATRQDSETQYF. The CDR3 DNA is TGCAGTGCTACCAGACAGGACTCGGAGACCCAGTACTTC.

This clonotype appeared many times. The chain has TRBV12-3 or TRBV12-4 and TRBJ2-7; D not certain. The CDR3 totals 14 residues. Trimming took off 3 bases at V and 0 bases at J, with 9 bases between the two ends. Here the CDR3 reads CASSFLGSSYEQYF. Written as DNA, the CDR3 is TGTGCCAGCAGTTTTTTGGGCAGCTCCTACGAGCAGTACTTC.

This clonotype occurred many times. V is TRBV5-1 and J is TRBJ2-7; D is ambiguous. The V end was cut by 1 base, the J end by 2 bases, with 4 bases between. Germline assignment: CDR1 SGHRS and CDR2 YFSETQ. CDR3 length: 12 amino acids. The DNA for the CDR3 is TGCGCCAGCAGCTTGTACGCCTACGAGCAGTACTTC. This encodes CASSLYAYEQYF.

There are many counts of this clonotype. The chain couples TRBV30 to TRBJ2-2, with a tentative D call TRBD2 (6 bases). CDR1 and CDR2 from the germline V gene are GTSNPN and SVGIG (reference sequence). There are 12 residues in the CDR3. V was pared by 2 bases and J by 6 bases, with 7 bases between. CDR3 bases: TGTGCCTGGAGTACTAGCCCCGGGGAGCTGTTTTTT. The encoded protein is CAWSTSPGELFF.

The chain employs TRBV28 and TRBJ1-2; no clear D. From germline, CDR1 is MDHEN and CDR2 SYDVKM. V lost 1 base and J lost 5, with 17 bases in between. The CDR3 covers 16 residues. CDR3 amino acids: CASSLFGKTTLYGYTF. The CDR3 nucleotides are TGTGCCAGCAGTTTATTTGGGAAGACTACTTTGTATGGCTACACCTTC.

V and J are TRBV14 and TRBJ1-6; D uncertain. Germline CDR1 and CDR2: SGHDN and FVKESK. Trimming shortened V by 4 bases and J by 8 bases, and 9 bases separated the two germline ends. The CDR3 is 13 amino acids. This chain's CDR3 is CASSRVRYSPLHF. CDR3 DNA sequence: TGTGCCAGCAGCCGTGTACGCTATTCACCCCTCCACTTT.

This clonotype was observed many times. J is TRBJ2-7 and V is TRBV12-3 or TRBV12-4; 7 bases map to TRBD1. Trimming took 7 bases from V and 5 from J; bases not matched to a gene: 5. The CDR3 has 12 amino acids. This CDR3 is CASTKDRDEQYF. CDR3 bases: TGTGCCAGCACCAAAGACAGGGACGAGCAGTACTTC.

This clonotype was seen at least ten times. The rearrangement joins TRBV28 to TRBJ1-5; D possibly corresponds to TRBD1 (6 bases). The CDR3 consists of 23 residues. V gave up 2 bases and J gave up 4 bases, with 36 bases separating them. Germline CDR1 and CDR2: MDHEN and SYDVKM. DNA for the CDR3: TGTGCCAGCAGTTTAGCGGGGGGGGTCCGCCAGAGGGGGTATCCGACGTATAATCAGCCCCAGCATTTT. It yields the protein CASSLAGGVRQRGYPTYNQPQHF.

This clonotype turned up a few times. The chain combines TRBV29-1 with TRBJ2-2; D ambiguous. Trimming took 7 bases from V and 2 from J, leaving 14 bases between them. The length of the CDR3 is 14 residues. Germline loops: CDR1 SQVTM, CDR2 ANQGSEA. The CDR3 DNA follows: TGCAGCGCCGAAAGCCGGCCTAACACCGGGGAGCTGTTTTTT. This translates into CSAESRPNTGELFF.

This clonotype was picked up many times. The V and J genes are TRBV2 and TRBJ1-5; D is perhaps TRBD1 (5 bases). The CDR3 length is 15 residues. Deletions cut 7 bases from V and 2 bases from J, with 15 bases between. Germline CDR1 reads SNHLY; CDR2 reads FYNNEI. For the CDR3, the DNA is TGTGCCAGCAAAACTGGGACGTTTGGCAATCAGCCCCAGCATTTT. As protein: CASKTGTFGNQPQHF.

The chain is built from TRBV29-1 and TRBJ2-3; tentatively, D is TRBD1 (5 bases). This CDR3 contains 14 residues. Germline V gene lookup returns CDR1 SQVTM and CDR2 ANQGSEA. Deletions cut 2 bases from V and 2 bases from J, with 11 bases between. The CDR3 sequence is CSVEFRANTDTQYF. DNA for the CDR3: TGCAGCGTTGAATTCAGGGCGAACACAGATACGCAGTATTTT.

This clonotype was recorded many times. This chain uses TRBV28 with TRBJ2-1; 12 bases align to TRBD2. Germline trimming cut 4 bases from V and 5 bases from J; bases unmatched to any gene: 3. This CDR3 region has 15 residues. From germline, CDR1 is MDHEN and CDR2 SYDVKM. The CDR3 DNA follows: TGTGCCAGCAGTTGGCTAGCGGGAGGGCACAATGAGCAGTTCTTC. Translating gives CASSWLAGGHNEQFF.

J is TRBJ2-7 and V is TRBV20-1; D call uncertain. CDR3 length: 9 amino acids. CDR1 DFQATT and CDR2 SNEGSKA come from the germline V gene (reference sequence). CDR3 sequence (DNA): TGCAGCCCAAGGGTAGCACAGTACTTC. Translating it yields CSPRVAQYF.

This clonotype was detected only once. A much bigger clone sits one base away, suggesting this may be a read error. The chain uses TRBV7-9 and TRBJ1-1, with D perhaps TRBD1 (5 bases). V was pared by 5 bases and J by 1 base, with 11 bases between. The CDR3 sequence is 14 residues long. Per the germline V gene, CDR1 is SEHNR and CDR2 is FQNEAQ (reference sequence). Here the CDR3 reads CASSIQASNTEAFF. CDR3 DNA: TGTGCCAGCAGCATACAGGCCTCGAACACTGAAGCTTTCTTT.